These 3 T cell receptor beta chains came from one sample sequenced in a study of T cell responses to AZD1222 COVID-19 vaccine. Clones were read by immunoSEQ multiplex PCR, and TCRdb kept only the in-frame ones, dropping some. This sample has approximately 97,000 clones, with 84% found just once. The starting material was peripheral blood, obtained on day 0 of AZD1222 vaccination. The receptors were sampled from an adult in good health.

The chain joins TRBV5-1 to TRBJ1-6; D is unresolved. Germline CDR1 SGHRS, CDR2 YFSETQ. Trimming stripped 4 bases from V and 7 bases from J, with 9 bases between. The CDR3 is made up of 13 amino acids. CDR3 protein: CASSTAANSPLHF. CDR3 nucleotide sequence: TGCGCCAGCAGCACCGCAGCGAATTCACCCCTCCACTTT.

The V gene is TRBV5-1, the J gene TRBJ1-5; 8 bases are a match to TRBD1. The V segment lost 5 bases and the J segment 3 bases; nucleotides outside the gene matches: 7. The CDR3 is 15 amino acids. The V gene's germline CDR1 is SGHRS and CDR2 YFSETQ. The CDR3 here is CASRRGTGNNQPQHF. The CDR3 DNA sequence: TGCGCCAGCAGACGCGGGACAGGAAACAATCAGCCCCAGCATTTT. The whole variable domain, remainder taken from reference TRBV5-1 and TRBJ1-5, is KAGVTQTPRYLIKTRGQQVTLSCSPISGHRSVSWYQQTPGQGLQFLFEYFSETQRNKGNFPGRFSGRQFSNSRSEMNVSTLELGDSALYLCASRRGTGNNQPQHFGDGTRLSIL.

This chain's CDR3 is CASSPSISGGAGTGELFF. CDR3 nucleotides: TGCGCCAGCAGCCCTTCGATTAGCGGGGGGGCAGGCACCGGGGAGCTGTTTTTT. The chain links TRBV4-3 to TRBJ2-2, with 11 bases aligning to TRBD2. Per the germline V gene, CDR1 is LGHNA and CDR2 is YSLEER. Trimming cost V 4 bases and J 4 bases; bases outside gene matches: 11. CDR3 length equals 18 residues.